Sequencing of this T cell receptor beta chain was carried out in a study of radiation and T cells in renal cell carcinoma. Sequencing used immunoSEQ multiplex PCR; TCRdb keeps in-frame clones, though not all of them. The repertoire includes 20,000 or so clones, 40% to 55% of them detected once, and roughly 17% sits in the top ten. The CDR3 spans 12 residues. Germline trimming cut 6 bases from V and 8 bases from J; bases unmatched to any gene: 2. Germline lookup yields CDR1 SGHVT and CDR2 SQSDAQ. The study, taken as a whole, reports: Top tumor clonotypes rose in blood 2 weeks post-radiation, then contracted. Dominant CDR3 motifs were more common in irradiated tumors than controls. Compared with controls, irradiated tumors showed greater TCR clonality.

This clone has a handful of counts. Its antigen is undetermined. The treatment: 15 Gy SBRT to primary tumor, nephrectomy 4 weeks later. This specimen was tumor tissue, taken from a patient whose treatment included radiotherapy and nephrectomy. This TCR derives from a woman between 50 and 59 years old with renal cell carcinoma. The chain links TRBV7-4 to TRBJ2-1; 9 bases map to TRBD1. The CDR3 DNA reads TGTGCCAGCAGTTGGACAGGGGATGAGCAGTTCTTC. The encoded protein is CASSWTGDEQFF.